The 19 T cell receptor beta chains below come from one sample, sequenced in a study of T cells in localized non-small cell lung cancer. Here immunoSEQ multiplex PCR was the method, and the copy in TCRdb shows in-frame clones only, minus some. The data contain 100,000 to 150,000 clones, around 92% of them singletons. Sequenced here: peripheral blood, sampled before any cancer treatment. The receptors were sampled from a female donor aged 60 or older with stage I lung adenocarcinoma.

The chain carries TRBV27 and TRBJ1-1; TRBD1 might be the D (5 bases). The V end lost 1 base, the J end lost 5 bases, and 11 bases lay between the germline ends. This CDR3 is 14 amino acids long. The germline gives CDR1 MNHEY, CDR2 SMNVEV (reference sequence). This chain's CDR3 is CASSLWGDVTEAFF. CDR3 nucleotide sequence: TGTGCCAGCAGTTTATGGGGGGATGTTACTGAAGCTTTCTTT.

This clone has just one count. J is TRBJ1-4 and V is TRBV30; D possibly corresponds to TRBD1 (6 bases). CDR1 is GTSNPN, CDR2 SVGIG, per germline (reference sequence). This CDR3 contains 14 residues. Trimming shortened V by 1 base and J by 8 bases, and 14 bases separated the two germline ends. The CDR3 loop is CAWSGWGAGEKLFF. As DNA, the CDR3 is TGTGCCTGGAGTGGGTGGGGGGCAGGAGAAAAACTGTTTTTT.

The rearrangement links TRBV11-1 to TRBJ1-2, with 9 nucleotides matching TRBD1. In germline, CDR1 is SGHAT, CDR2 FQDESV (reference sequence). V lost 5 bases to trimming and J lost 8 bases; unmatched junction nucleotides: 12. The CDR3 is made up of 15 amino acids. The DNA for the CDR3 is TGTGCCAGCAGCCCGAGGGACAGGGCGTCGAGAGGCTACACCTTC. It encodes CASSPRDRASRGYTF.

V and J are TRBV4-1 and TRBJ2-7; TRBD2 matches 10 bases. Trimming at V came to 0 bases and at J to 2 bases, leaving 10 bases not matched to a gene. The CDR3 length is 18 residues. CDR1 is MGHRA, CDR2 YSYEKL, per germline. CDR3 DNA sequence: TGCGCCAGCAGCCAAGATCGAGAGGGACTAGCGAGGCCCTACGAGCAGTACTTC. Protein: CASSQDREGLARPYEQYF.

This chain joins TRBV5-1 and TRBJ1-3; 8 bases fit TRBD1. The junction had 7 bases not matched to a gene; V was cut back by 8 bases and J by 0 bases. This CDR3 spans 15 amino acids. Germline CDR1 is SGHRS and CDR2 is YFSETQ. CDR3 in amino acids: CASMITGGSGNTIYF. CDR3 in DNA: TGCGCCAGTATGATAACAGGGGGCTCTGGAAACACCATATATTTT.

The chain carries TRBV6-1 and TRBJ2-2; no clear D. Germline CDR1 reads MNHNS; CDR2 reads SASEGT. Trimming took 4 bases from V and 6 from J, leaving 9 bases between them. The CDR3 has 13 residues. The CDR3 sequence: CASSAGSAGELFF. As DNA, the CDR3 is TGTGCCAGCAGTGCTGGGTCTGCCGGGGAGCTGTTTTTT.

Details on this clone: A read error may account for a junction end that differs from germline. This chain uses TRBV19 with TRBJ2-7; D could derive from TRBD1 or TRBD2 (5 bases each). The length of the CDR3 is 15 residues. Germline V CDR1 and CDR2: LNHDA, SQIVND (reference sequence). CDR3 DNA sequence: TGTGCCAGCAGTATATATTCAGGGAGCCCCTACGAGCAGTACTTC. Amino acid sequence: CASSIYSGSPYEQYF.

The chain employs TRBV5-1 and TRBJ2-1; D is perhaps TRBD2 (7 bases). This CDR3 has 16 amino acids. The V gene's germline CDR1 is SGHRS and CDR2 YFSETQ. Trimming shortened V by 2 bases and J by 6 bases, and 18 bases separated the two germline ends. The CDR3, as DNA: TGCGCCAGCAGCTTAGGCCAGGGGACTATCGTCAATGAGCAGTTCTTC. It yields the protein CASSLGQGTIVNEQFF.

The V gene is TRBV6-6, the J gene TRBJ1-2; TRBD1 aligns across 12 bases. CDR3 length equals 15 residues. The V and J ends lost 4 bases and 8 bases, in that order; junction bases with no gene match: 8. From germline, CDR1 is MNHNY and CDR2 SVGAGI (reference sequence). The CDR3 sequence is CASSSLGQGAEGYTF. The CDR3 DNA follows: TGTGCCAGCAGTTCCCTGGGACAGGGGGCGGAAGGCTACACCTTC.

This clone was seen only once. The chain links TRBV28 to TRBJ2-7; either TRBD1 or TRBD2 may supply D (6 bases each). V was clipped by 7 bases and J by 7 bases, with 17 bases between them. The germline V gene encodes CDR1 MDHEN and CDR2 SYDVKM. The length of the CDR3 is 13 residues. CDR3 sequence (DNA): TGTGCCAGCACCGTGCCGGGGGCTCGGGAGCAGTACTTC. Translation: CASTVPGAREQYF.

This clone was detected only a few times. V is TRBV6-6 and J is TRBJ1-5, with a weak D call TRBD1 (5 bases). Germline V CDR1 and CDR2: MNHNY, SVGAGI (reference sequence). CDR3 length: 15 residues. The V end lost 5 bases, the J end lost 2 bases, and 13 bases lay between the germline ends. The CDR3 DNA sequence: TGTGCCAGCAGTCCCCCGGGACGGGGCAATCAGCCCCAGCATTTT. Protein sequence: CASSPPGRGNQPQHF.

The rearrangement joins TRBV19 to TRBJ1-1; the D gene is possibly TRBD1 (6 bases). Germline V gene data show CDR1 as LNHDA and CDR2 as SQIVND (reference sequence). The length of the CDR3 is 14 residues. Deletions cut 3 bases from V and 1 base from J, with 9 bases between. CDR3 DNA: TGTGCCAGTAGTATCAGGGGCCCGAACACTGAAGCTTTCTTT. Protein product: CASSIRGPNTEAFF. Drawing the rest from reference TRBV19 and TRBJ1-1, the complete variable domain is DGGITQSPKYLFRKEGQNVTLSCEQNLNHDAMYWYRQDPGQGLRLIYYSQIVNDFQKGDIAEGYSVSREKKESFPLTVTSAQKNPTAFYLCASSIRGPNTEAFFGQGTRLTVV.

The J gene is TRBJ1-3, the V gene TRBV2, with D unresolved. In germline, CDR1 is SNHLY, CDR2 FYNNEI. Deletions cut 6 bases from V and 14 bases from J, with 20 bases between. This CDR3 is 13 amino acids long. The DNA for the CDR3 is TGTGCCAGCAGCCCCCTACGCAGCCCGTCGTTATATTTT. Its translation is CASSPLRSPSLYF.

The gene calls are TRBV20-1 and TRBJ1-5; D is unclear. Trimming cost V 3 bases and J 4 bases, with 4 bases left between them. CDR3 size: 11 residues. Germline values: CDR1 DFQATT, CDR2 SNEGSKA (reference sequence). The CDR3: CSARLNQPQHF. The CDR3 DNA sequence: TGCAGTGCTAGGTTGAATCAGCCCCAGCATTTT.

This clone was counted a few times. The genes are TRBV28 and TRBJ2-3; 14 bases match TRBD2. This CDR3 has 18 amino acids. Germline CDR1 and CDR2: MDHEN and SYDVKM. Unmatched junction bases numbered 12, after V lost 4 bases and J lost 6 bases. The CDR3 protein is CASSSTSGRGGNLDTQYF. As DNA, the CDR3 is TGTGCCAGCAGTTCGACTAGCGGGAGGGGGGGGAATTTGGATACGCAGTATTTT.

The rearrangement uses TRBV18 and TRBJ2-1, with D unclear. The CDR3 has 14 amino acids. Between the trimmed V and J ends, which lost 3 bases and 6 bases, there was a span of 12 bases. In germline, CDR1 is KGHSH, CDR2 LQKENI. CDR3 DNA: TGTGCCAGCTCACCGTCCGTGGCTCGCAATGAGCAGTTCTTC. Translated, it gives CASSPSVARNEQFF.

The rearrangement uses TRBV5-6 and TRBJ1-1, with a possible D match to TRBD1 (6 bases). CDR1 SGHDT and CDR2 YYEEEE come from the germline V gene. V was clipped by 7 bases and J by 1 base, with 8 bases between them. This CDR3 is 12 amino acids long. CDR3 DNA sequence: TGTGCCAGCGGCAGGGGGAACACTGAAGCTTTCTTT. Protein sequence: CASGRGNTEAFF.

This chain connects TRBV10-1 to TRBJ2-7; weak D call: TRBD1 (6 bases). The CDR3 loop spans 14 amino acids. Between the trimmed V and J ends, which lost 7 bases and 2 bases, there was a span of 15 bases. CDR1 WNHNN and CDR2 SYGVQD come from the germline V gene (reference sequence). CDR3 DNA: TGCGCCAGCACCCTTGGGCAGGGGCCCTACGAGCAGTACTTC. Protein product: CASTLGQGPYEQYF.

The chain is built from TRBV2 and TRBJ1-1, with D possibly being TRBD1 (6 bases). Germline values: CDR1 SNHLY, CDR2 FYNNEI. The ends were cut back, 7 bases at V and 1 base at J, with 19 bases in the middle. The CDR3 is made up of 16 amino acids. CDR3 DNA: TGTGCCAGCACTGTAGGGCCGGGGGCGTCGAACACTGAAGCTTTCTTT. Translated, it gives CASTVGPGASNTEAFF.